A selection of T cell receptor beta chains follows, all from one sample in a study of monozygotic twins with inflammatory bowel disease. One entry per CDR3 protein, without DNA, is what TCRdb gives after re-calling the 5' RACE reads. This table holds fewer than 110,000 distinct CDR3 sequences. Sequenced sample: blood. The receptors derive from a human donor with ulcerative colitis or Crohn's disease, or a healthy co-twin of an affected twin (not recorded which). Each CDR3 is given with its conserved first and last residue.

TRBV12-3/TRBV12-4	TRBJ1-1	CASSLLAWTNTEAFF
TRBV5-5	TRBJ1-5	CASSVRGDSNQPQHF
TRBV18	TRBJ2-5	CASSPPGGAETQYF
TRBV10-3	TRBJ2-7	CAIKYRGSADEQYF
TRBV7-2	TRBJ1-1	CASSPGTTHAYSEAFF
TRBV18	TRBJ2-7	CASSADMPPYEQYF
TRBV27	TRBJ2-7	CASSRLADPYEQYF
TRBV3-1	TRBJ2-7	CASSRDRVGEQYF
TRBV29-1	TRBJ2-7	CSVGDTAYEQYF
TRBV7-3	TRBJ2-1	CASSLVWGEQFF
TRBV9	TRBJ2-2	CASSDGTGAVGELFF
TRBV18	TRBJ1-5	CASSPNLGIQPQHF
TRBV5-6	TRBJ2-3	CASSLKREYTDTQYF
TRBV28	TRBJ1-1	CASQGAQPRTEAFF
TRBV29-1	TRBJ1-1	CSVDERGGEAFF
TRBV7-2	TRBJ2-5	CASSLGQQETQYF
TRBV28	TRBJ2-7	CASTRDRGRFEQYF
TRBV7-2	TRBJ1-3	CASSLGVSGFGNTIYF
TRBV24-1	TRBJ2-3	CATSDTSGAVADTQYF
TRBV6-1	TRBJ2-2	CASRRLAGGPDTGELFF
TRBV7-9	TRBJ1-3	CASTPGSGRSSGNTIYF
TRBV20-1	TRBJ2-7	CSAGATGVQEQYF